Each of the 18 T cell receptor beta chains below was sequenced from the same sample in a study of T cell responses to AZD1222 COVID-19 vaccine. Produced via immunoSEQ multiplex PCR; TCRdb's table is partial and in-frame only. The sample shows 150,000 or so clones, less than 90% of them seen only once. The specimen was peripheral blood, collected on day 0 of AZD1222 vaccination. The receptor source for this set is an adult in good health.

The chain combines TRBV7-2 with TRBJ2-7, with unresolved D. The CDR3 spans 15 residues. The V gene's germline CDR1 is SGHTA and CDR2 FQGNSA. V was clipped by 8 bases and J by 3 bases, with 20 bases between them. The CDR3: CASLLAVSGNYEQYF. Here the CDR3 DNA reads TGTGCCAGCCTTCTGGCAGTATCAGGAAACTACGAGCAGTACTTC.

The chain's CDR3 is CASSLDLPGASTGELFF. Written as DNA, the CDR3 is TGTGCCAGCAGCTTAGATCTTCCGGGGGCGAGCACCGGGGAGCTGTTTTTT. V is TRBV11-2 and J is TRBJ2-2; the D call may be TRBD1 or TRBD2 (6 bases each). Trimming removed 0 bases from V and 4 bases from J, with 15 bases in between. The CDR3 is 17 residues long. Germline-derived CDR1 and CDR2 are SGHAT and FQNNGV.

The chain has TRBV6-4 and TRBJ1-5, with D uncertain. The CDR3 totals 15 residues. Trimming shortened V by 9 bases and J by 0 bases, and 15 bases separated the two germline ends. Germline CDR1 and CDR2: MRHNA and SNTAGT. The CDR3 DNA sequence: TGTGCCAGGAATAGCGAGAGGGCTAGCAATCAGCCCCAGCATTTT. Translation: CARNSERASNQPQHF.

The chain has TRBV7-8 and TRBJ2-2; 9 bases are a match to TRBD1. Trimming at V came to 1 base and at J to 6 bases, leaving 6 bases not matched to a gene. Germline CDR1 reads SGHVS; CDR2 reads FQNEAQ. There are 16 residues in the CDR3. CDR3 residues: CASSLVGTGIPGELFF. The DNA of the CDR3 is TGTGCCAGCAGCTTAGTGGGGACAGGGATTCCCGGGGAGCTGTTTTTT.

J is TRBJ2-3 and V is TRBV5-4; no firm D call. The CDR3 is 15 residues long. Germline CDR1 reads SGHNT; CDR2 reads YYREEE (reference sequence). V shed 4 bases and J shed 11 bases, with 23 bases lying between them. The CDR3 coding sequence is TGTGCCAGCAGCAATATAGGCCCTGGTGATTTGGGGCAGTATTTT. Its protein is CASSNIGPGDLGQYF.

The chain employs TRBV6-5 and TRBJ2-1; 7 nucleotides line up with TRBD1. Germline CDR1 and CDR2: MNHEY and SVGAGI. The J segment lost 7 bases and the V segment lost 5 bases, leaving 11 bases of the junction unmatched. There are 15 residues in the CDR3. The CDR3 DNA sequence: TGTGCCAGCAGTAAGCCGGGACAGCGATCTAATGAGCAGTTCTTC. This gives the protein CASSKPGQRSNEQFF.

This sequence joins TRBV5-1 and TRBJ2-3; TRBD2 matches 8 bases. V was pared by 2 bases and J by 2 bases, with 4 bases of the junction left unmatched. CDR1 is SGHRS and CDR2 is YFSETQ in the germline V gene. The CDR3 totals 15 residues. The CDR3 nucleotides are TGCGCCAGCAGCTTTGGCGGGGGGCCCACAGATACGCAGTATTTT. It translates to CASSFGGGPTDTQYF.

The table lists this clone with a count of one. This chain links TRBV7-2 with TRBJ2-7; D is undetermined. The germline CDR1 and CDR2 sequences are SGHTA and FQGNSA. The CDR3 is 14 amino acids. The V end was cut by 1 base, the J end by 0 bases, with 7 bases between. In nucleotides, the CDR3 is TGTGCCAGCAGCTTAGAGTGGGGCTCCTACGAGCAGTACTTC. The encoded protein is CASSLEWGSYEQYF.

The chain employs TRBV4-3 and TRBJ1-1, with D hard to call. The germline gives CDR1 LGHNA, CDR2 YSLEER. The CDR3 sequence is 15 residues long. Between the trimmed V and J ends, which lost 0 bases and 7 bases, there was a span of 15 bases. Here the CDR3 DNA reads TGCGCCAGCAGCCAAGATGTCCGGGCCGCCTATGAAGCTTTCTTT. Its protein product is CASSQDVRAAYEAFF.

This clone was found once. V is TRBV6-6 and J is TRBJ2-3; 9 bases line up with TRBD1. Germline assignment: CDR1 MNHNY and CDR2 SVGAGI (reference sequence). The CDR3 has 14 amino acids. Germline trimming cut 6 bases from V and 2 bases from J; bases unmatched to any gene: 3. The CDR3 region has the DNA TGTGCCAGCAGCCGGGACAGGGCCACAGATACGCAGTATTTT. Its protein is CASSRDRATDTQYF.

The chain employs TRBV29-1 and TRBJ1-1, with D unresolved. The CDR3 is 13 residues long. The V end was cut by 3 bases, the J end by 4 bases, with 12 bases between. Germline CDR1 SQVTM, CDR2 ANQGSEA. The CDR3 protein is CSVEGQQLTEAFF. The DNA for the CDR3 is TGCAGCGTTGAGGGCCAGCAGCTCACTGAAGCTTTCTTT.

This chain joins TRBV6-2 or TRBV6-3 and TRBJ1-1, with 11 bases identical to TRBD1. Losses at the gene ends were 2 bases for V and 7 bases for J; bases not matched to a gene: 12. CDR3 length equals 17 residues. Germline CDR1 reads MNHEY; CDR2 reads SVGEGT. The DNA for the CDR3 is TGTGCCAGCAGTTACCCCCTCAGACCGGGACAGGGGGATGAAGCTTTCTTT. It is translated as CASSYPLRPGQGDEAFF.

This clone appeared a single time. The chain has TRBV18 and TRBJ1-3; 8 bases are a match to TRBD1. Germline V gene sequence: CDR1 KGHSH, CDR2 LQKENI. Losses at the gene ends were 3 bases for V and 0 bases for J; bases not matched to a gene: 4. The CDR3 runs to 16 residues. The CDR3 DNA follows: TGTGCCAGCTCACCGGGACAGGCGGTCTCTGGAAACACCATATATTTT. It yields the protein CASSPGQAVSGNTIYF.

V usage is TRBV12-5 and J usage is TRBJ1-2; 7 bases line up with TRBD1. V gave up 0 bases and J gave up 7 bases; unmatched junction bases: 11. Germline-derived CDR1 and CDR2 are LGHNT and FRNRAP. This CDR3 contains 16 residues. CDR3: CASGLVQGLGLGGYTF. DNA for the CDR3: TGTGCTAGTGGTTTGGTACAGGGGCTGGGGCTGGGTGGCTACACCTTC.

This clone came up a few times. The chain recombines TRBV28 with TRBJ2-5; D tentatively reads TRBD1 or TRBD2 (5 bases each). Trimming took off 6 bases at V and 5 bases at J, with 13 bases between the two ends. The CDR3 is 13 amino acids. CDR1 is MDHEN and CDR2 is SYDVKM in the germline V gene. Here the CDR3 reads CASSLIGTETQYF. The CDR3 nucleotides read TGTGCCAGCAGCCTTATAGGGACGGAGACCCAGTACTTC.

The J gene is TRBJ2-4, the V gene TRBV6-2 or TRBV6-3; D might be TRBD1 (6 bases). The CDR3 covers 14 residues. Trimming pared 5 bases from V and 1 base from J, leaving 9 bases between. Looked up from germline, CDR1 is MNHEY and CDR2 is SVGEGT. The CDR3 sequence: CASSPQGAKNIQYF. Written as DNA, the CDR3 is TGTGCCAGCAGTCCCCAGGGGGCCAAAAACATTCAGTACTTC.

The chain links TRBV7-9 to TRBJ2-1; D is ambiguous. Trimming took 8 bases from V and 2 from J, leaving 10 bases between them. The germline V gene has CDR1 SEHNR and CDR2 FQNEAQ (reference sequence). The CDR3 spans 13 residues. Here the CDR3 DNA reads TGTGCCAGCGATCGGGTCACCTACAATGAGCAGTTCTTC. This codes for CASDRVTYNEQFF.

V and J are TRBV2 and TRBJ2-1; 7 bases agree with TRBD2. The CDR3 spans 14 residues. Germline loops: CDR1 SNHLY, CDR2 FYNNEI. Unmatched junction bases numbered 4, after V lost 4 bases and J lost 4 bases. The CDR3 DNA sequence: TGTGCCAGCAGTGTGGCTAGCGGATACAATGAGCAGTTCTTC. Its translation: CASSVASGYNEQFF.